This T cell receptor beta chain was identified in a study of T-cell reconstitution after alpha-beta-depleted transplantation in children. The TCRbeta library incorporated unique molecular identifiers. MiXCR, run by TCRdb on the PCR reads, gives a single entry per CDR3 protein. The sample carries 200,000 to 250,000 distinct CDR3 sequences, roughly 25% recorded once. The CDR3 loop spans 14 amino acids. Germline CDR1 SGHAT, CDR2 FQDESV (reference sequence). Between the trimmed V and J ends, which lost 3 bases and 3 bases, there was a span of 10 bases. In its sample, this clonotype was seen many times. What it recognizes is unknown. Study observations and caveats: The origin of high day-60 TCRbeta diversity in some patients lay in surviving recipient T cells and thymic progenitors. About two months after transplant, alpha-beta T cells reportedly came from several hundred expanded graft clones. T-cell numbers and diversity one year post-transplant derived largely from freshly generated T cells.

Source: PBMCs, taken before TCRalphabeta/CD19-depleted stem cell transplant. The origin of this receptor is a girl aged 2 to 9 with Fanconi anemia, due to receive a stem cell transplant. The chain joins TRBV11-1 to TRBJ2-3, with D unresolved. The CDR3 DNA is TGTGCCAGCAGCTTTATCGCCGGGACAGATACGCAGTATTTT. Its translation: CASSFIAGTDTQYF.